This T cell receptor (beta chain) is drawn from a study of blood T cell repertoires in COVID-19. Looking at the study overall: COVID-19 samples collected from the United States, Italy and Spain covered acute and convalescent phases. From T cells, B-cell-depleted T cells, or PBMCs came the material, which was cDNA or gDNA.

The CDR3 sequence is 14 residues long. J lost 4 bases, V lost 8 bases, and 7 bases had no gene match. Per germline, CDR1 MNHEY and CDR2 SVGAGI. As handled by the study authors: Amplification of reference gene primers provided the estimated nucleated cell counts. The table came from immunoSEQ multiplex PCR; TCRdb's copy has only in-frame clones and leaves some out. D and trimming were read from the DNA, whereas the V and J calls and clone size are those reported in that table. The table has some 26,000 clones, about 84% seen once. Sequencing was carried out using peripheral blood. This chain uses TRBV6-5 with TRBJ1-2, with 10 nucleotides matching TRBD1. The receptor was derived from a middle-aged man with active or convalescent COVID-19. CDR3 in DNA: TGTGCCAGCGGCGGACAGGGGGGTGGCTATGGCTACACCTTC. The encoded protein is CASGGQGGGYGYTF.